This TCR beta chain is from a study of blood T cell repertoires in COVID-19. Whole-study context: From the United States, Italy and Spain came samples of acute and convalescent COVID-19. From T cells, B-cell-depleted T cells, or PBMCs came the material, which was cDNA or gDNA.

Some clones are missing from TCRdb's copy, which holds only in-frame ones; the method was immunoSEQ multiplex PCR. Of a few hundred thousand clones listed, 87% are singletons. From germline, CDR1 is MGHDK and CDR2 SYGVNS. Between the trimmed V and J ends, which lost 6 bases and 2 bases, there was a span of 11 bases. The CDR3 loop spans 14 amino acids. The clonotype comes from a woman aged 18 to 35 who had recovered from COVID-19. Sequencing was performed on PBMCs or T cells enriched from blood (not recorded which). J is TRBJ1-3 and V is TRBV25-1; a possible D gene is TRBD1 (6 bases). The CDR3 region has the DNA TGTGCCAGCAGAACAGGGCCTCCTGGAAACACCATATATTTT. Translating it yields CASRTGPPGNTIYF.